This TCR beta chain comes out of a study of Ad26.COV2.S vaccination and SARS-CoV-2 variants. In the study overall: Ad26.COV2.S arm of COV1001 included the donor.

Study-wide points: Vaccinees reportedly had broad spike-specific CD8+ and CD4+ T cell responses. People given the vaccine had a wider spike-specific TCR breadth than placebo recipients did.

Treatment denoted: around 19 received Ad26.COV2.S at low or high dose, single or two shots; several received placebo; per-sample allocation not given. Sampling happened 63 days after the first vaccine or placebo injection. An 18-55-year-old adult in Boston served as donor. Note on this clone: The antigen remains unidentified.

This CDR3 is built from 20 residues. Looked up from germline, CDR1 is MDHEN and CDR2 is SYDVKM. The V and J ends lost 3 bases and 0 bases, in that order; junction bases with no gene match: 17. Sequencing was performed with immunoSEQ multiplex PCR; in TCRdb, only in-frame clones are kept and a portion is missing. The sample lists approximately 340,000 clones, around 84% occurring once. The source is a person aged 18 to 59 who received the Ad26.COV2.S COVID-19 vaccine or a placebo. This specimen was peripheral blood, taken in a trial of Ad26.COV2.S vaccine versus placebo. The rearrangement uses TRBV28 and TRBJ2-7; 10 bases match TRBD2. CDR3 in DNA: TGTGCCAGCAGTTTGGGACTAGCGTCGATCCTGCCGGGGGGCTCCTACGAGCAGTACTTC. It is translated as CASSLGLASILPGGSYEQYF. The full variable domain, completed using reference TRBV28 and TRBJ2-7, is DVKVTQSSRYLVKRTGEKVFLECVQDMDHENMFWYRQDPGLGLRLIYFSYDVKMKEKGDIPEGYSVSREKKERFSLILESASTNQTSMYLCASSLGLASILPGGSYEQYFGPGTRLTVT.